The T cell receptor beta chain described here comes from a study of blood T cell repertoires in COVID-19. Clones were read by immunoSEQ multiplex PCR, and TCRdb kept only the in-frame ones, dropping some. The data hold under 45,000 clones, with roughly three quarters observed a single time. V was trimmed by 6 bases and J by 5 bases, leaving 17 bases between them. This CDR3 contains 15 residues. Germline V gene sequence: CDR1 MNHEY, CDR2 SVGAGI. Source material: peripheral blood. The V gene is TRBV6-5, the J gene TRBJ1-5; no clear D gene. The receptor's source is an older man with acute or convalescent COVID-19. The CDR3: CASSATYLGDQPQHF. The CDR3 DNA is TGTGCCAGCAGCGCGACCTACTTGGGCGATCAGCCCCAGCATTTT.